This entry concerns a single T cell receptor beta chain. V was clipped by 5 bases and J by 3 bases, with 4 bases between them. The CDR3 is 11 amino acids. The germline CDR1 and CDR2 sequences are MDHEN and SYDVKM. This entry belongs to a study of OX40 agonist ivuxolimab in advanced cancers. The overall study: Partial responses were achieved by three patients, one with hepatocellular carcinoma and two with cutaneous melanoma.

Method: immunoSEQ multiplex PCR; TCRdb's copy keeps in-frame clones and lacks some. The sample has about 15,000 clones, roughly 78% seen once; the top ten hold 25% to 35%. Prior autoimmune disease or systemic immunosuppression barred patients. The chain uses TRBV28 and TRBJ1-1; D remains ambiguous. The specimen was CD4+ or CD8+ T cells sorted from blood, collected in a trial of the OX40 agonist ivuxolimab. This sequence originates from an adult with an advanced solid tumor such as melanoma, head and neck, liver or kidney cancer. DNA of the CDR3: TGTGCCAGCAGTGACTACACTGAAGCTTTCTTT. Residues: CASSDYTEAFF.